The rows below give T cell receptor beta chains drawn from one sample of a study of radiotherapy plus CTLA-4 blockade in lung cancer. Generated by immunoSEQ multiplex PCR, the TCRdb table keeps only in-frame clones and is missing some. The sample has some 64,000 clones, around 69% seen once. The input for sequencing was peripheral blood, taken from a patient treated with radiotherapy plus ipilimumab. These receptors originate from a human donor with non-small cell lung cancer whose response to radiotherapy plus ipilimumab could not be evaluated. Some clones in this sample may be carry-over from other donors' samples. Each CDR3 is given with its conserved first and last residue. The order of the fields is CDR3 length, V gene, J gene, clone size, D gene, CDR3 protein, CDR3 DNA. The D gene is left open where the match is weak. Size is omitted from some rows. Given values are once, few, many or a class for expanded clones.

>14|TRBV7-9|TRBJ2-1|NA|TRBD1
CASSLPPRGNEQFF
TGTGCCAGCAGCTTACCCCCCAGGGGGAATGAGCAGTTCTTC
>14|TRBV6-5|TRBJ1-1|NA|TRBD1
CASSQGQGGEEAFF
TGTGCCAGCAGCCAAGGGCAGGGGGGAGAGGAAGCTTTCTTT
>17|TRBV4-1|TRBJ2-3|once|TRBD2
CASSRGVAGLLANTQYF
TGCGCCAGCAGCCGAGGAGTAGCGGGGTTGTTAGCTAATACGCAGTATTTT
>14|TRBV9|TRBJ2-1|few|NA
CASSEESSYNEQFF
TGTGCCAGCAGTGAGGAGAGCTCCTACAATGAGCAGTTCTTC
>15|TRBV11-3|TRBJ1-3|NA|NA
CASSQQESTGNTIYF
TGTGCCAGCAGTCAACAAGAATCCACTGGAAACACCATATATTTT
>15|TRBV28|TRBJ1-5|NA|TRBD1
CASSPLDREFLSQHF
TGTGCCAGCAGTCCCCTCGACAGGGAATTTTTGTCCCAGCATTTT
>17|TRBV5-1|TRBJ2-6|NA|NA
CASSLGQLSSGANVLTF
TGCGCCAGCAGCTTGGGACAGCTCAGCTCTGGGGCCAACGTCCTGACTTTC
>13|TRBV6-1|TRBJ1-2|NA|NA
CASSPQGSYGYTF
TGTGCCAGCTCTCCTCAGGGCAGTTATGGCTACACCTTC
>19|TRBV27|TRBJ1-6|many|NA
CASSLRIGQTSSYNSPLHF
TGTGCCAGCAGTTTGAGGATTGGGCAGACTAGCTCCTATAATTCACCCCTCCACTTT
>14|TRBV11-2|TRBJ2-5|NA|TRBD1
CASSRDSFQETQYF
TGTGCCAGCAGCCGGGACAGCTTCCAAGAGACCCAGTACTTC
>14|TRBV7-9|TRBJ2-7|NA|NA
CASSPPRSSYEQYF
TGTGCCAGCAGCCCGCCCCGGAGCTCCTACGAGCAGTACTTC
>12|TRBV6-5|TRBJ2-7|NA|TRBD1
CASSLTGYEQYF
TGTGCCAGCAGCCTGACAGGGTACGAGCAGTACTTC
>16|TRBV5-1|TRBJ2-7|NA|TRBD2
CASSLALRLAINEQYF
TGCGCCAGCAGCTTGGCCTTGAGACTAGCTATCAACGAGCAGTACTTC
>15|TRBV27|TRBJ2-7|NA|TRBD2
CASSLSEAGSYEQYF
TGTGCCAGCAGTTTATCAGAAGCGGGATCCTACGAGCAGTACTTC
>13|TRBV6-1|TRBJ2-7|NA|TRBD1
CASRKGTGDEQYF
TGTGCCAGCAGGAAAGGGACAGGGGACGAGCAGTACTTC
>13|TRBV18|TRBJ2-7|few|NA
CASSPGLPDEQYF
TGTGCCAGCTCACCGGGACTCCCTGACGAGCAGTACTTC
>14|TRBV2|TRBJ1-4|NA|NA
CASRDRTTNEKLFF
TGTGCCAGCAGAGACAGGACAACTAATGAAAAACTGTTTTTT
>14|TRBV19|TRBJ1-5|once|NA
CASSIGVFNQPQHF
TGTGCCAGTAGTATAGGAGTTTTCAATCAGCCCCAGCATTTT
>13|TRBV6-1|TRBJ1-2|NA|NA
CASSRRGGYGYTF
TGTGCCAGCAGTCGTAGGGGTGGGTATGGCTACACCTTC
>12|TRBV28|TRBJ1-6|NA|NA
CASSLNRDKVSF
TGTGCCAGCAGCCTCAACCGGGACAAAGTTTCGTTT
>12|TRBV28|TRBJ1-2|NA|NA
CASREPHYGYTF
TGTGCCAGCCGGGAGCCCCACTATGGCTACACCTTC
>15|TRBV7-9|TRBJ2-2|NA|NA
CASSLTGRVTGELFF
TGTGCCAGCAGCTTGACAGGAAGAGTCACCGGGGAGCTGTTTTTT